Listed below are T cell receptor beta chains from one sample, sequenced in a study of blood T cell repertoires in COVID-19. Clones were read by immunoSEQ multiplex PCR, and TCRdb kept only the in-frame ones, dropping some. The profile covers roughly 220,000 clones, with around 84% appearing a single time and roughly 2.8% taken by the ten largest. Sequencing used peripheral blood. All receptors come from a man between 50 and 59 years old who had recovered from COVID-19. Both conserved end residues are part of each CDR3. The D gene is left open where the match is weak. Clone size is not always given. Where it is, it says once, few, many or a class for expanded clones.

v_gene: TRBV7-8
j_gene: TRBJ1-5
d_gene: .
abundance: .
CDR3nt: TGTGCCAGCAGCCCGCAAACCTGGGGGCAAAGAGGCCAGCCCCAGCATTTT
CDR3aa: CASSPQTWGQRGQPQHF

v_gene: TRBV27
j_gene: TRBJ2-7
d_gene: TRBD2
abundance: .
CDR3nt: TGTGCCAGCACCGGAGCGGGATCGATCGAGCAGTACTTC
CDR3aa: CASTGAGSIEQYF

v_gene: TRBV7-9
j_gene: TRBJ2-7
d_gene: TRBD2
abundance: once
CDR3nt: TGTGCCAGCAGCTTATTTATGGGACTACCCCCTTCGGGTGAGCAGTACTTC
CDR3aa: CASSLFMGLPPSGEQYF

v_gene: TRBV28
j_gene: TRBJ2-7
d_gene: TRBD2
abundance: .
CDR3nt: TGTGCCAGCAGTTTCCCCCCTTCGGCGGGAGTATTCAGCGAGCAGTACTTC
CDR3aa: CASSFPPSAGVFSEQYF

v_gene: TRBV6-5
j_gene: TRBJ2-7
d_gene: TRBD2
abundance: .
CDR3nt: TGTGCCAGCTCCCTCCCTAGCGGGAGGGCCTACGAGCAGTACTTC
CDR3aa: CASSLPSGRAYEQYF

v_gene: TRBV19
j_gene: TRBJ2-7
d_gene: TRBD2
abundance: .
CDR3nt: TGTGCCAGTAGTATAGGGACTAGCGGAAGCTACGAGCAGTACTTC
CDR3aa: CASSIGTSGSYEQYF

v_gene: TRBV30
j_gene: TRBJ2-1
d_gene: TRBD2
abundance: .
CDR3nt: TGTGCCTGGAGTGTACGTGAACTAGCGGGGAGTCATTACTACAATGAGCAGTTCTTC
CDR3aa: CAWSVRELAGSHYYNEQFF

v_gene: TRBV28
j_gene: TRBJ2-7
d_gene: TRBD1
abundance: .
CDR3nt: TGTGCCAGCAGTGGTCCCGGGACAGGGGCCTACGAGCAGTACTTC
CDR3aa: CASSGPGTGAYEQYF

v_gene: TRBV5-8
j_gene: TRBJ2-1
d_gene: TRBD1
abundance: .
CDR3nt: TGTGCCAGCAGCTCGGGACAGGTCGACTACAATGAGCAGTTCTTC
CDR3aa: CASSSGQVDYNEQFF

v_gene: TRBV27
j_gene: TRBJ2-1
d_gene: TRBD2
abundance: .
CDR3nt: TGTGCCAGCAGTCTACTAGCGGGAGCTATGGATGAGCAGTTCTTC
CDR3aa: CASSLLAGAMDEQFF

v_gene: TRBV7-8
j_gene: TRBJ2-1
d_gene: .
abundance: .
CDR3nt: TGTGCCAGCAGCTTAGCTCTTTTGTCTCACAATGAGCAGTTCTTC
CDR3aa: CASSLALLSHNEQFF

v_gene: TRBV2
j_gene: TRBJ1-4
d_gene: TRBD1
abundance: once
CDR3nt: TGTGCCAGCAGGGATACAGGGGTTAGGGAAAAACTGTTTTTT
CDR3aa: CASRDTGVREKLFF

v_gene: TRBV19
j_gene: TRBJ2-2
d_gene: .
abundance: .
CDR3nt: TGTGCCAGTAGGGTAGCGGACGGGGCCGGGGAGCTGTTTTTT
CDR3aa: CASRVADGAGELFF

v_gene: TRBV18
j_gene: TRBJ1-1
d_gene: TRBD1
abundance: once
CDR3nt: TGTGCCAGCTCGAGGGACAGGGAGAACACTGAAGCTTTCTTT
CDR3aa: CASSRDRENTEAFF

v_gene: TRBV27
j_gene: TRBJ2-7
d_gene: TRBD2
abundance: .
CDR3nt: TGTGCCAGCCGCAGACTTACTAGCGGGAGTAATTCCGAGCAGTACTTC
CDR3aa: CASRRLTSGSNSEQYF

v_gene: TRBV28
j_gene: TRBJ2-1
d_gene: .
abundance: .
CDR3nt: TGTGCATCGGAGACTACCTACAATGAGCAGTTCTTC
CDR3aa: CASETTYNEQFF

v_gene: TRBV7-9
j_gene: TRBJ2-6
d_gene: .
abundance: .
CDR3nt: TGTGCCAGCAGCCGCACACGTGGGACATATGGGGCCAACGTCCTGACTTTC
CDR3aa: CASSRTRGTYGANVLTF

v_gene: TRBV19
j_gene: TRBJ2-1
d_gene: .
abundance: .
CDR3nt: TGTGCCAGTAGTATAGACCTGTCTAGCAGCTACAATGAGCAGTTCTTC
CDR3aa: CASSIDLSSSYNEQFF

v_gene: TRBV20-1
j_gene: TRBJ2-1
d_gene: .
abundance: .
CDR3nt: TGCAGTGCTACCAGGAATGAGCAGTTCTTC
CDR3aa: CSATRNEQFF

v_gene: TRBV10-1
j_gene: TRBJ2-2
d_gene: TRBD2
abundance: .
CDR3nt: TGCGCCACCTCTCCGGGACTAGCGAGGACCGGGGAGCTGTTTTTT
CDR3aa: CATSPGLARTGELFF

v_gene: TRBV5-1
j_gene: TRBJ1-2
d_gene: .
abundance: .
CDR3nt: TGCGCCAGCAGCTTGGCCGTTCAGGATGGCTACACCTTC
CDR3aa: CASSLAVQDGYTF

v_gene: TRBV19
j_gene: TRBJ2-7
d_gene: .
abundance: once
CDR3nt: TGTGCCAGTTCCGATAGGGGCGAGCAGTACTTC
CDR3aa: CASSDRGEQYF

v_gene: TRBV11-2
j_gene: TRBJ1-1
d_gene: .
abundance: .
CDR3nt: TGTGCCAGCAGTAAGCCCGGGACTGAAGCTTTCTTT
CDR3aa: CASSKPGTEAFF

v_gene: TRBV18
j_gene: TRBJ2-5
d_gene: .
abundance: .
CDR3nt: TGTGCCAGCTCACCACAGTTCACGGGTTCTTCACAAGAGACCCAGTACTTC
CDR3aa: CASSPQFTGSSQETQYF

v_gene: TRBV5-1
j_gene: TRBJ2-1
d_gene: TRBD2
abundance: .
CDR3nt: TGCGCCAGCAGCGGACTAGTAGGGGCTGGTGAGCAGTTCTTC
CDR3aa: CASSGLVGAGEQFF

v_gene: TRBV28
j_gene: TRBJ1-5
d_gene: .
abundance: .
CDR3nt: TGTGCCAGCGTTTCGCGCAGCAGGGGAGGCAATCAGCCCCAGCATTTT
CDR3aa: CASVSRSRGGNQPQHF

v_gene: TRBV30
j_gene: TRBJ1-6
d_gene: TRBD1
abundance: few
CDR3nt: TGTGCCTGGAGGGGACAGGGGAATTCACCCCTCCACTTT
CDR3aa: CAWRGQGNSPLHF

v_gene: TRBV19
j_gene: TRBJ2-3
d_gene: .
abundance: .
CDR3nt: TGTGCCAGTAGTAGGGAGTTGTGGGCTAGCGGCACAGATACGCAGTATTTT
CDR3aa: CASSRELWASGTDTQYF

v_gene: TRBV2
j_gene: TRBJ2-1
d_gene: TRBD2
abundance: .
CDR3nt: TGTGCCAGCAGAGCCGGGACTAGCGCGTACAATGAGCAGTTCTTC
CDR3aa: CASRAGTSAYNEQFF

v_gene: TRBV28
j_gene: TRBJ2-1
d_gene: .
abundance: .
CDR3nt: TGTGCCAGCAGTTTCTTGGGGCACTACAATGAGCAGTTCTTC
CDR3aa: CASSFLGHYNEQFF

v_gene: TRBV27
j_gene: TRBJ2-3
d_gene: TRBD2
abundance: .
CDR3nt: TGTGCCAGCAGCGACCCATCGACTAGCGATTCTAGCACAGATACGCAGTATTTT
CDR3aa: CASSDPSTSDSSTDTQYF

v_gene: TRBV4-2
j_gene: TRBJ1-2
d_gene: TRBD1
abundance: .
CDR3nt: TGTGCCAGCAGCCGCGGACCCCCGGGACAGACTGATGGCTACACCTTC
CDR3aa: CASSRGPPGQTDGYTF

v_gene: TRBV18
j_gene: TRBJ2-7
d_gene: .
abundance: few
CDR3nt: TGTGCCAGCTCACCACGCACTTCCTACGAGCAGTACTTC
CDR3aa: CASSPRTSYEQYF

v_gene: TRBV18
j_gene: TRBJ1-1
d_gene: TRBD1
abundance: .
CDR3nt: TGTGCCAGCTCACCAAGGACAGGGCGCATGAACACTGAAGCTTTCTTT
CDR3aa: CASSPRTGRMNTEAFF

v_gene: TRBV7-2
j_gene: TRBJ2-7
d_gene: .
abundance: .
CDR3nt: TGTGCCAGCAGCTTAGGTGCGTTCTCCTACGAGCAGTACTTC
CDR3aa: CASSLGAFSYEQYF

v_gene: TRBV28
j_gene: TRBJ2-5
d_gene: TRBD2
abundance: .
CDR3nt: TGTGCCAGCAGTGCTAGTGGCGGGAGAGGGGAGACCCAGTACTTC
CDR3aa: CASSASGGRGETQYF

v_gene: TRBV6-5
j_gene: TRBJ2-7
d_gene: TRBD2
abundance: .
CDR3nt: TGTGCCAGCAGTTCCCCGACTAGCGGGAGATCCTACGAGCAGTACTTC
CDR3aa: CASSSPTSGRSYEQYF

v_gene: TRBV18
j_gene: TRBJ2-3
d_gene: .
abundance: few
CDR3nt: TGTGCCAGCTCACCGCTCGCGAGAAGCACAGATACGCAGTATTTT
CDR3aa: CASSPLARSTDTQYF

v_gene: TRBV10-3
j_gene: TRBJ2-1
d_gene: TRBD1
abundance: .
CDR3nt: TGTGCCATCAGTGAGTGGGGGACAGGGAACAATGAGCAGTTCTTC
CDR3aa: CAISEWGTGNNEQFF

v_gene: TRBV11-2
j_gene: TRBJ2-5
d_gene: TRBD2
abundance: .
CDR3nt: TGTGCCAGCAGCCGCAGGACGACCGGGACTAGCGGGAGATGGGAGACCCAGTACTTC
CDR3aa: CASSRRTTGTSGRWETQYF

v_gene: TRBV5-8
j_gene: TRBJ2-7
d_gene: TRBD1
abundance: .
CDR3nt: TGTGCCAGCAGCAGGGGACAGACCTACGAGCAGTACTTC
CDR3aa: CASSRGQTYEQYF

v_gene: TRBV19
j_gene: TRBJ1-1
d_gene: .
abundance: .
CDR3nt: TGTGCCAGTAGTTGGGGCGTAGTGAACACTGAAGCTTTCTTT
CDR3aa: CASSWGVVNTEAFF

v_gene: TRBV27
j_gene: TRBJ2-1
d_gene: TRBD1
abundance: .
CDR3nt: TGTGCCAGCAGTACAAACAGGGGCCCTAGCTCCTACAATGAGCAGTTCTTC
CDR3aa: CASSTNRGPSSYNEQFF

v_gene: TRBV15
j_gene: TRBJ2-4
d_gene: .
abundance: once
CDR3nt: TGTGCCACCAGCAGAGTATTTAGTACGGACATTCAGTACTTC
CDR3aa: CATSRVFSTDIQYF

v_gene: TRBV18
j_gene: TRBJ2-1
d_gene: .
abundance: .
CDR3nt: TGTGCCAGCTCACCACCGGGAGGCTCCTACAATGAGCAGTTCTTC
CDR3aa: CASSPPGGSYNEQFF

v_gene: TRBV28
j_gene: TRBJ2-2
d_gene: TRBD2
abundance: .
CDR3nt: TGTGCCAGCAGTTTACGAACTAGCGGACACACCGGGGAGCTGTTTTTT
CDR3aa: CASSLRTSGHTGELFF

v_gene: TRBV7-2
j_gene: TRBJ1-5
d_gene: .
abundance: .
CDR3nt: TGTGCCAGCAGCCCGTTGGGATCAGGGTTCAGTCAGCCCCAGCATTTT
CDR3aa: CASSPLGSGFSQPQHF

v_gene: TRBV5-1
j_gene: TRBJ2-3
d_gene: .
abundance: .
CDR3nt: TGCGCCAGCAGCTTGGTCGCTAGCGGCACAGATACGCAGTATTTT
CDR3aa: CASSLVASGTDTQYF